One sample yielded the 3 T cell receptor beta chains listed below, sequenced in a study of blood T cell repertoires in COVID-19. Method: immunoSEQ multiplex PCR; TCRdb's copy keeps in-frame clones and lacks some. This table holds about 340,000 clones, about 86% found once. Sequencing used peripheral blood. Source of these receptors: a man younger than 45 with active or convalescent COVID-19.

The chain couples TRBV28 to TRBJ2-3; tentative D call: TRBD2 (6 bases). Germline V gives CDR1 MDHEN, CDR2 SYDVKM. This CDR3 has 14 residues. The V end lost 5 bases, the J end lost 7 bases, and 16 bases lay between the germline ends. CDR3 protein: CASSAPGLKHTQYF. CDR3 coding DNA: TGTGCCAGCAGTGCACCGGGACTCAAGCATACGCAGTATTTT.

This chain joins TRBV7-2 and TRBJ2-7; 9 bases line up with TRBD1. J was trimmed by 3 bases and V by 6 bases; bases with no gene match: 6. Germline V gives CDR1 SGHTA, CDR2 FQGNSA. The CDR3 has 14 amino acids. The CDR3 nucleotides are TGTGCCAGCAGATACGGGACAGGGAGCTACGAGCAGTACTTC. Translation: CASRYGTGSYEQYF. The full variable domain, with the rest looked up from reference TRBV7-2 and TRBJ2-7, is GAGVSQSPSNKVTEKGKDVELRCDPISGHTALYWYRQSLGQGLEFLIYFQGNSAPDKSGLPSDRFSAERTGGSVSTLTIQRTQQEDSAVYLCASRYGTGSYEQYFGPGTRLTVT.

As to this clone: This could be a read error, since a much larger clone is one nucleotide away. V gene TRBV28 combines with J gene TRBJ1-5; D may be TRBD1 (5 bases). The V end was cut by 3 bases, the J end by 7 bases, with 19 bases between. The length of the CDR3 is 16 residues. The germline V gene has CDR1 MDHEN and CDR2 SYDVKM. The CDR3 loop reads CASSLPWIGVGQPQHF. In DNA form, the CDR3 reads TGTGCCAGCAGTTTGCCCTGGATAGGGGTTGGACAGCCCCAGCATTTT.